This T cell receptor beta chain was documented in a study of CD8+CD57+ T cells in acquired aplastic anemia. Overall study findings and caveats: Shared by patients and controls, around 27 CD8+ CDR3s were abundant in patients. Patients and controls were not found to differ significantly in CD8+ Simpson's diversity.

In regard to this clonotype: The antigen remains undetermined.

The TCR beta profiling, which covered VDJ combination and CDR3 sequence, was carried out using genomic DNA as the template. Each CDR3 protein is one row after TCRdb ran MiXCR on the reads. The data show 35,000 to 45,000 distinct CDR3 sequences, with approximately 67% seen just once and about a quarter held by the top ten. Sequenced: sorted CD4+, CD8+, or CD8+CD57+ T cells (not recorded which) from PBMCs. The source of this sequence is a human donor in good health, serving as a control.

CDR3 amino acids: CASSLVRERGEKLFF. The CDR3 coding sequence is TGTGCCAGCAGCTTAGTGAGGGAAAGGGGTGAAAAACTGTTTTTT. The J gene is TRBJ1-4, the V gene TRBV7-2; tentative D call: TRBD1 (5 bases). The CDR3 runs to 15 residues. Germline V CDR1 and CDR2: SGHTA, FQGNSA. V lost 1 base, J lost 7 bases, and 13 bases lay in between.